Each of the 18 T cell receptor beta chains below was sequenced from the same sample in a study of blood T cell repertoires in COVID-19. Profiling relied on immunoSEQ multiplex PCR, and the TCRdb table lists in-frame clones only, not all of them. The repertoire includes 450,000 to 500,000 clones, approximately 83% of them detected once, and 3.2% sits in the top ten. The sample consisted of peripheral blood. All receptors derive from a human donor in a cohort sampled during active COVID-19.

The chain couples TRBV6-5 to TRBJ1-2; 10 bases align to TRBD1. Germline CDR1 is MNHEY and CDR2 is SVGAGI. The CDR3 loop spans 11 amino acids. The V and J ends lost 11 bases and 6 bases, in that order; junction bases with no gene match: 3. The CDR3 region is CAATGGDGYTF. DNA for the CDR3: TGTGCCGCGACAGGGGGCGATGGCTACACCTTC.

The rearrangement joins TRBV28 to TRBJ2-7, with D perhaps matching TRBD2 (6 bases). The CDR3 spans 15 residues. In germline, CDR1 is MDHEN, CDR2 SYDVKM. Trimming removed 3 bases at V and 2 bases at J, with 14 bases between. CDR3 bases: TGTGCCAGCAGTTTGCCGCTAGCGCTAGCCTACGAGCAGTACTTC. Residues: CASSLPLALAYEQYF.

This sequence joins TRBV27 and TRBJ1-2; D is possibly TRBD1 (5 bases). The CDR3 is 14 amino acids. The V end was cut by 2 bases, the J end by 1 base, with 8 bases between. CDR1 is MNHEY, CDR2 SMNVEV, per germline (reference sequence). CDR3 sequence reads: CASSLQGSNYGYTF. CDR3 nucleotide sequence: TGTGCCAGCAGTTTACAGGGTAGTAACTATGGCTACACCTTC.

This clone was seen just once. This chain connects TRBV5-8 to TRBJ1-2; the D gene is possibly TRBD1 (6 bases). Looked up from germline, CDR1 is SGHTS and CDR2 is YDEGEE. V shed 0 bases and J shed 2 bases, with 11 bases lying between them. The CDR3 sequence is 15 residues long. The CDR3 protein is CASSLGGGENYGYTF. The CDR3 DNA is TGTGCCAGCAGCTTGGGGGGGGGCGAGAACTATGGCTACACCTTC.

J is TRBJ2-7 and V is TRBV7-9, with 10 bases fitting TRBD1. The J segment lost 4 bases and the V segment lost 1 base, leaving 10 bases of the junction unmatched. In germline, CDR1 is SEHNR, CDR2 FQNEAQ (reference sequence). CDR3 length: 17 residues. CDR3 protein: CASSLVNRGQGPYEQYF. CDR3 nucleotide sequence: TGTGCCAGCAGCTTAGTAAATAGGGGACAGGGGCCTTACGAGCAGTACTTC. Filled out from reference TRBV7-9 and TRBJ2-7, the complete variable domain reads DTGVSQNPRHKITKRGQNVTFRCDPISEHNRLYWYRQTLGQGPEFLTYFQNEAQLEKSRLLSDRFSAERPKGSFSTLEIQRTEQGDSAMYLCASSLVNRGQGPYEQYFGPGTRLTVT.

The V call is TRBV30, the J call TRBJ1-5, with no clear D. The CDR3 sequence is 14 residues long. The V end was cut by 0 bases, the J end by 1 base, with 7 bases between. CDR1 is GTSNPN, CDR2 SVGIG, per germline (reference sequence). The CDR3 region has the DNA TGTGCCTGGAGTGTAATACAGAGCAATCAGCCCCAGCATTTT. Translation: CAWSVIQSNQPQHF.

The DNA of the CDR3 is TGTGCCAGCAGTCGACAGGGAGGTCCAGAGACCCAGTACTTC. It specifies CASSRQGGPETQYF. This chain connects TRBV28 to TRBJ2-5, with D perhaps TRBD1 (7 bases). This CDR3 contains 14 residues. CDR1 and CDR2 (germline): MDHEN, SYDVKM. With 5 bases removed from V and 4 bases from J, the gap between germline ends came to 14 bases.

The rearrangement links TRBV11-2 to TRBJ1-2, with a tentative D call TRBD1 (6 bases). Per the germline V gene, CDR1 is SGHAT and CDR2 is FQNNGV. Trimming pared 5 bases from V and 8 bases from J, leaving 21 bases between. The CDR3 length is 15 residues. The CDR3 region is CASSPSLGEGEGYTF. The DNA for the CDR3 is TGTGCCAGCAGCCCGTCACTGGGGGAGGGGGAAGGCTACACCTTC. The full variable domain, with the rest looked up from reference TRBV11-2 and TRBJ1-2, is EAGVAQSPRYKIIEKRQSVAFWCNPISGHATLYWYQQILGQGPKLLIQFQNNGVVDDSQLPKDRFSAERLKGVDSTLKIQPAKLEDSAVYLCASSPSLGEGEGYTFGSGTRLTVV.

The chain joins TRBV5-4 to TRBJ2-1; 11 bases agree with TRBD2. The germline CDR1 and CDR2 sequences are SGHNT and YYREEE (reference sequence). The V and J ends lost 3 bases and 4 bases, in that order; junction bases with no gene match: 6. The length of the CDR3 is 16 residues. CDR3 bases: TGTGCCAGCAGCTCGCTAGCGGGAGGAGTATACAATGAGCAGTTCTTC. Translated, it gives CASSSLAGGVYNEQFF. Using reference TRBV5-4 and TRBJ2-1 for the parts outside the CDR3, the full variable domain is ETGVTQSPTHLIKTRGQQVTLRCSSQSGHNTVSWYQQALGQGPQFIFQYYREEENGRGNFPPRFSGLQFPNYSSELNVNALELDDSALYLCASSSLAGGVYNEQFFGPGTRLTVL.

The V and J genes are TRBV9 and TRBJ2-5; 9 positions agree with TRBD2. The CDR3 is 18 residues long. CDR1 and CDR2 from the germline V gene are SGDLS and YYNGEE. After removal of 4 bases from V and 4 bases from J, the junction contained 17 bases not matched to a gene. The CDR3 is CASSTGTSSIKPVETQYF. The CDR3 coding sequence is TGTGCCAGCAGCACCGGGACTAGCTCGATAAAGCCAGTAGAGACCCAGTACTTC.

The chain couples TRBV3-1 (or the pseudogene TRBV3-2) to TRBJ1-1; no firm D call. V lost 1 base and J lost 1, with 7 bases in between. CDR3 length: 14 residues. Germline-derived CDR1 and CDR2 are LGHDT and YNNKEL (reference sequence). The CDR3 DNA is TGTGCCAGCAGCCAAGTCCCAGGGAACACTGAAGCTTTCTTT. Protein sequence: CASSQVPGNTEAFF.

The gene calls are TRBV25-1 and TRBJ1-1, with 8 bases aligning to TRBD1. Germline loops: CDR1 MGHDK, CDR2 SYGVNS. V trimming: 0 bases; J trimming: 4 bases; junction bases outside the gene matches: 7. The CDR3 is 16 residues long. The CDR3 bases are TGTGCCAGCAGTGAATATGACAGGGGATGGGGCACTGAAGCTTTCTTT. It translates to CASSEYDRGWGTEAFF. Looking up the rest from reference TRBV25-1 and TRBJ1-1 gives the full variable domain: EADIYQTPRYLVIGTGKKITLECSQTMGHDKMYWYQQDPGMELHLIHYSYGVNSTEKGDLSSESTVSRIRTEHFPLTLESARPSHTSQYLCASSEYDRGWGTEAFFGQGTRLTVV.

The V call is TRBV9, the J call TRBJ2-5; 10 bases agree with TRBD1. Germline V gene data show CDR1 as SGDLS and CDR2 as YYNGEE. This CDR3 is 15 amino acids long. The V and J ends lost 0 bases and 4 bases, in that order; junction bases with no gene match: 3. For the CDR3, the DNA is TGTGCCAGCAGCGTAGGGACAGGGGGGTCAGAGACCCAGTACTTC. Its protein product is CASSVGTGGSETQYF.

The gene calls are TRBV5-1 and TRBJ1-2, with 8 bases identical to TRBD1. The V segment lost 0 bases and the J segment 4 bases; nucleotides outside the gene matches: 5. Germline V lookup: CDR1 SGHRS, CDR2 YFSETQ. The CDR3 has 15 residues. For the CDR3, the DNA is TGCGCCAGCAGCTTGGGGTCAGGGGGCGGCTATGGCTACACCTTC. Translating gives CASSLGSGGGYGYTF.

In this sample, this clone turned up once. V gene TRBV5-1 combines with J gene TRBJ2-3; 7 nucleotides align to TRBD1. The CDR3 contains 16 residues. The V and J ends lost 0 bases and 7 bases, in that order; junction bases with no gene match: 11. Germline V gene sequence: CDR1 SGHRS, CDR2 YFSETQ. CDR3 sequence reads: CASSLDVDRTVYTQYF. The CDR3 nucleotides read TGCGCCAGCAGCTTGGACGTGGACAGGACCGTTTATACGCAGTATTTT.

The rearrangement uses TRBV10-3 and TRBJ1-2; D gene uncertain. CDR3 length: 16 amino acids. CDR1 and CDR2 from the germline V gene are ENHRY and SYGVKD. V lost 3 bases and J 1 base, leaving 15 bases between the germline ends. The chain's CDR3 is CAISDPRTGINYGYTF. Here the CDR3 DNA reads TGTGCCATCAGTGACCCTCGGACGGGGATTAACTATGGCTACACCTTC.

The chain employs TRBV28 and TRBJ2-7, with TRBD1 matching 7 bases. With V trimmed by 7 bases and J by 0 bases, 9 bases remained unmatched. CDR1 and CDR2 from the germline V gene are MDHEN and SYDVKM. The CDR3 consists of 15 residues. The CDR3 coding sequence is TGTGCCAGCACCGCCCCCGGGACAGTCTCCTACGAGCAGTACTTC. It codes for CASTAPGTVSYEQYF.

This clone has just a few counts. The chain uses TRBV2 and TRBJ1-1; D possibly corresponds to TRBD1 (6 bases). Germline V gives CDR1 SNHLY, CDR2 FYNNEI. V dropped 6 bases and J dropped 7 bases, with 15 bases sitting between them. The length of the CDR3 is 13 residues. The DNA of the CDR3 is TGTGCCAGCAGGACGGACAGACTAAATGAAGCTTTCTTT. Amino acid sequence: CASRTDRLNEAFF.